A selection of T cell receptor beta chains follows, all from one sample in a study of blood T cells in healthy people across ages. TCRdb recomputed calls from the 5' RACE reads with MiXCR, one row per CDR3 protein. The profile shows around 990,000 distinct CDR3 sequences, about 25% of them singletons. These same data were also listed under a study on T cells of mothers and their children.

Sequenced sample: blood. These receptors were taken from a girl aged 2 to 9 in good health. Each CDR3 is given with its conserved first and last residue. Fields, in order: J gene, clone size, D gene, V gene, CDR3 protein, CDR3 DNA. A D gene is named only where the DNA matches it firmly. The size field is filled for only some rows; it gives once, few, many or a size class.

j_call: TRBJ2-6
clone_size: -
d_call: -
v_call: TRBV7-3
cdr3_aa: CASSLTGPGANVLTF
cdr3_nt: TGTGCCAGCAGCTTAACAGGGCCTGGGGCCAACGTCCTGACTTTC

j_call: TRBJ2-2
clone_size: -
d_call: -
v_call: TRBV6-2/TRBV6-3
cdr3_aa: CASSYSKSNTGELFF
cdr3_nt: TGTGCCAGCAGTTACTCGAAGTCGAACACCGGGGAGCTGTTTTTT

j_call: TRBJ2-7
clone_size: -
d_call: -
v_call: TRBV6-2/TRBV6-3
cdr3_aa: CASSYLRDEQYF
cdr3_nt: TGTGCCAGCAGTTACCTCAGGGACGAGCAGTACTTC

j_call: TRBJ2-5
clone_size: -
d_call: -
v_call: TRBV12-5
cdr3_aa: CASGLQPDSYQETQYF
cdr3_nt: TGTGCTAGTGGTTTGCAACCGGACTCGTACCAAGAGACCCAGTACTTC

j_call: TRBJ2-7
clone_size: -
d_call: TRBD1
v_call: TRBV28
cdr3_aa: CASGTGAFYEQYF
cdr3_nt: TGTGCCAGCGGAACAGGGGCCTTCTACGAGCAGTACTTC

j_call: TRBJ2-1
clone_size: -
d_call: TRBD2
v_call: TRBV9
cdr3_aa: CASSVGAGGPSEQFF
cdr3_nt: TGTGCCAGCAGCGTAGGAGCGGGGGGGCCCTCTGAGCAGTTCTTC

j_call: TRBJ2-5
clone_size: few
d_call: -
v_call: TRBV4-1
cdr3_aa: CASSQTGGSETQYF
cdr3_nt: TGCGCCAGCAGCCAGACGGGGGGCTCGGAGACCCAGTACTTC

j_call: TRBJ1-1
clone_size: -
d_call: -
v_call: TRBV7-9
cdr3_aa: CASSLPLAGQLMNTEAFF
cdr3_nt: TGTGCCAGCAGCTTACCCCTCGCAGGGCAACTCATGAACACTGAAGCTTTCTTT

j_call: TRBJ1-1
clone_size: -
d_call: -
v_call: TRBV4-1
cdr3_aa: CASSQDPWGTEAFF
cdr3_nt: TGCGCCAGCAGCCAAGATCCGTGGGGCACTGAAGCTTTCTTT

j_call: TRBJ2-7
clone_size: -
d_call: -
v_call: TRBV5-1
cdr3_aa: CASSGSGLTYEQYF
cdr3_nt: TGCGCCAGCAGCGGATCGGGTTTAACCTACGAGCAGTACTTC

j_call: TRBJ1-4
clone_size: few
d_call: -
v_call: TRBV6-6
cdr3_aa: CASSYFVGEKLFF
cdr3_nt: TGTGCCAGCAGTTACTTCGTGGGGGAAAAACTGTTTTTT

j_call: TRBJ2-1
clone_size: few
d_call: -
v_call: TRBV20-1
cdr3_aa: CSVDVVGGGAYNEQFF
cdr3_nt: TGCAGTGTGGATGTGGTGGGAGGGGGGGCCTACAATGAGCAGTTCTTC

j_call: TRBJ2-1
clone_size: few
d_call: -
v_call: TRBV7-2
cdr3_aa: CASSPLLHSIYNEQFF
cdr3_nt: TGTGCCAGCAGTCCACTACTGCACTCAATTTACAATGAGCAGTTCTTC

j_call: TRBJ2-1
clone_size: -
d_call: TRBD2
v_call: TRBV25-1
cdr3_aa: CASSRGVEQFF
cdr3_nt: TGTGCCAGCAGTCGGGGGGTAGAGCAGTTCTTC

j_call: TRBJ1-2
clone_size: few
d_call: -
v_call: TRBV6-1
cdr3_aa: CASGVLRSYGYTF
cdr3_nt: TGTGCCAGCGGCGTTTTAAGGTCCTATGGCTACACCTTC

j_call: TRBJ2-1
clone_size: few
d_call: -
v_call: TRBV20-1
cdr3_aa: CSARDSEGGEEFF
cdr3_nt: TGCAGTGCTAGAGACAGTGAGGGAGGCGAGGAGTTCTTC

j_call: TRBJ1-1
clone_size: few
d_call: -
v_call: TRBV19
cdr3_aa: CASRPTGTEAFF
cdr3_nt: TGTGCCAGTAGACCGACGGGGACTGAAGCTTTCTTT

j_call: TRBJ2-5
clone_size: -
d_call: -
v_call: TRBV7-2
cdr3_aa: CASSLVSGGRETQYF
cdr3_nt: TGTGCCAGCAGCTTAGTCTCCGGGGGAAGGGAGACCCAGTACTTC

j_call: TRBJ2-5
clone_size: few
d_call: TRBD1
v_call: TRBV20-1
cdr3_aa: CSARVGTDSGETQYF
cdr3_nt: TGCAGTGCTAGAGTCGGGACAGATTCGGGAGAGACCCAGTACTTC

j_call: TRBJ2-3
clone_size: -
d_call: -
v_call: TRBV11-2
cdr3_aa: CASSLASGVRDTQYF
cdr3_nt: TGTGCCAGCAGCTTAGCCTCGGGCGTGCGAGATACGCAGTATTTT

j_call: TRBJ1-1
clone_size: few
d_call: -
v_call: TRBV11-2
cdr3_aa: CASSTVPGTEAFF
cdr3_nt: TGTGCCAGCAGCACGGTCCCGGGCACTGAAGCTTTCTTT

j_call: TRBJ2-5
clone_size: -
d_call: TRBD2
v_call: TRBV12-3/TRBV12-4
cdr3_aa: CASSPSGRLQETQYF
cdr3_nt: TGTGCCAGCAGTCCTAGCGGGAGGCTCCAAGAGACCCAGTACTTC

j_call: TRBJ1-1
clone_size: few
d_call: -
v_call: TRBV29-1
cdr3_aa: CSVRQLMNTEAFF
cdr3_nt: TGCAGCGTTCGACAGCTCATGAACACTGAAGCTTTCTTT

j_call: TRBJ2-2
clone_size: few
d_call: TRBD1
v_call: TRBV10-3
cdr3_aa: CAISELAGGDAGELFF
cdr3_nt: TGTGCCATCAGTGAGCTGGCAGGGGGCGATGCCGGGGAGCTGTTTTTT

j_call: TRBJ2-2
clone_size: -
d_call: -
v_call: TRBV6-6
cdr3_aa: CASSLYRGGTGELFF
cdr3_nt: TGTGCCAGCAGTTTATACAGGGGAGGGACCGGGGAGCTGTTTTTT

j_call: TRBJ2-7
clone_size: few
d_call: -
v_call: TRBV14
cdr3_aa: CASSPGDSAYEQYF
cdr3_nt: TGTGCCAGCAGCCCGGGGGACTCCGCCTACGAGCAGTACTTC

j_call: TRBJ2-1
clone_size: few
d_call: TRBD2
v_call: TRBV29-1
cdr3_aa: CSVSRGGRSYNEQFF
cdr3_nt: TGCAGCGTTTCTCGGGGCGGGAGGTCCTACAATGAGCAGTTCTTC

j_call: TRBJ2-7
clone_size: once
d_call: TRBD2
v_call: TRBV28
cdr3_aa: CASSRSGRSYEQYF
cdr3_nt: TGTGCCAGCAGCCGTAGCGGGAGATCCTACGAGCAGTACTTC

j_call: TRBJ2-2
clone_size: few
d_call: -
v_call: TRBV5-5
cdr3_aa: CASSPQKVGELFF
cdr3_nt: TGTGCCAGCAGCCCTCAAAAGGTCGGGGAGCTGTTTTTT

j_call: TRBJ2-1
clone_size: -
d_call: -
v_call: TRBV27
cdr3_aa: CASSFDPGANEQFF
cdr3_nt: TGTGCCAGCAGTTTTGACCCAGGGGCGAATGAGCAGTTCTTC

j_call: TRBJ2-3
clone_size: few
d_call: -
v_call: TRBV20-1
cdr3_aa: CSAGSADTQYF
cdr3_nt: TGCAGTGCTGGGAGCGCAGATACGCAGTATTTT

j_call: TRBJ2-5
clone_size: -
d_call: -
v_call: TRBV7-2
cdr3_aa: CASTSDAPETQYF
cdr3_nt: TGTGCCAGCACCTCGGATGCACCAGAGACCCAGTACTTC

j_call: TRBJ2-1
clone_size: few
d_call: TRBD2
v_call: TRBV11-2
cdr3_aa: CASSFGRGGSYNEQFF
cdr3_nt: TGTGCCAGCAGCTTCGGGCGGGGGGGCTCCTACAATGAGCAGTTCTTC

j_call: TRBJ1-2
clone_size: -
d_call: TRBD1
v_call: TRBV9
cdr3_aa: CASSASGTGSNYGYTF
cdr3_nt: TGTGCCAGCAGCGCCTCCGGGACAGGCTCCAACTATGGCTACACCTTC

j_call: TRBJ1-2
clone_size: -
d_call: TRBD1
v_call: TRBV3-1
cdr3_aa: CASSQEVGGALYGYIF
cdr3_nt: TGTGCCAGCAGCCAAGAAGTAGGGGGCGCGCTCTATGGCTACATCTTC

j_call: TRBJ2-1
clone_size: -
d_call: TRBD2
v_call: TRBV7-9
cdr3_aa: CASSLARLAANNEQFF
cdr3_nt: TGTGCCAGCAGCTTAGCCCGTCTAGCGGCTAACAATGAGCAGTTCTTC

j_call: TRBJ2-1
clone_size: many
d_call: TRBD2
v_call: TRBV29-1
cdr3_aa: CSVELWGSGSSYNEQFF
cdr3_nt: TGCAGCGTTGAACTGTGGGGTAGCGGGAGCTCCTACAATGAGCAGTTCTTC

j_call: TRBJ2-3
clone_size: -
d_call: -
v_call: TRBV7-9
cdr3_aa: CASSPTLGGTTDTQYF
cdr3_nt: TGTGCCAGCAGCCCTACTTTAGGGGGGACCACAGATACGCAGTATTTT

j_call: TRBJ1-5
clone_size: -
d_call: TRBD1
v_call: TRBV20-1
cdr3_aa: CSARAADRVGNQPQHF
cdr3_nt: TGCAGTGCTAGAGCGGCCGACAGGGTCGGAAATCAGCCCCAGCATTTT